Sequencing of this T cell receptor (beta chain) was carried out in a study of shared clonotypes between healthy human individuals (dated by TCRdb to 2018 to 2021). With respect to the entire study: The cohort comprised two women and a few men aged 18 to 49 years. To estimate repertoire size and how much clonotypes are shared between individuals, the study performed deep sequencing of blood TCR repertoires from a few healthy adults. To increase sequencing depth and limit assay-specific biases, TCR repertoire library preparation and sequencing were carried out by different laboratories using diverse techniques. Between about 0.9 and 9 billion PBMCs per donor were obtained by leukapheresis.

Points the paper makes about the study in general: Only blood was sampled, and tissue TCR repertoires likely differ from those in blood. Based on pairwise subsampling, the degree of clonotype sharing among donors was expected to be affected by sequencing depth. The small number of donors limited the genetic and exposure-history diversity represented.

On this clone itself: Its antigen is not yet known. No base-level quality is on record; no much larger clone is a single base apart.

Per the germline V gene, SGHVS is the CDR1 and FQNEAQ is the CDR2. The CDR3 holds 13 amino acids from the cysteine to the phenylalanine. Here the CDR3 DNA is all that survives: 39 bases in frame from base 1. A distance of 13 bases separates the germline ends of V and J, which lose 7 bases and 5 bases respectively. TCR CDR3 regions were amplified from genomic DNA by multiplex PCR using the deep immunoSEQ assay. Genomic DNA extracted from each cell subset was distributed evenly over all wells of several immunoSEQ 96-well plates, and each plate served as one replicate. For unsorted PBMC, approximately 0.3 ug of genomic DNA, equivalent to around 33,000 T cell genomes, went into each replicate PCR. Ten immunoSEQ deep assay plates were used to sequence the unsorted PBMC genomic DNA. Purified libraries were quantified with a Qubit 3.0 fluorometer, sized on a Bioanalyzer 2100, and re-quantified with the KAPA Library Quantification kit. Every immunoSEQ 96-well plate was sequenced on a separate single-read 150-cycle Illumina NextSeq 550 flow cell. In the authors' own workflow: Because the immunoSEQ output included only junctional sequences and no quality scores, the filtering could not be the same as the filtering used for full-length reads. To assign V/J genes and CDR3, sequences were annotated using PyIR, a Python wrapper for IgBLAST v1.9, with IMGT germline references. Reads were removed for weak V/J assignments (E-value above 1e-6), missing CDR3, stop codons, out-of-frame junctions, or ambiguous translated residues. V3J clonotypes were defined by identical inferred V gene, J gene, and CDR3 amino acid sequence. Percentage overlap between repertoires was computed as shared unique clonotypes divided by the size of the smaller repertoire. Richness of each repertoire was evaluated using RTK rarefaction, the Chao1 estimator, and Recon v2.1 estimates of unobserved clonotypes. TCRdb stores this immuneACCESS table with in-frame sequences only. Part of the clones is absent; in the studies checked, under half of the shortfall reflects unresolved V genes, and no reason is known for the rest. The DNA was the basis for D and trimming; V, J and clone size are from that table. The sample table shows fewer than 600,000 clones, and about 85% are seen once. In total, the top ten clones hold approximately 13% of the sample.

The donors were healthy, HIV-negative adults with no recently reported acute infections or vaccinations. Every donor was a Caucasian adult living in Nashville, Tennessee, USA. For unsorted samples, about 87 million PBMCs were counted, and genomic DNA was extracted using the QIAamp DNA Blood Mini kit. Blood was obtained by leukapheresis, after which PBMCs were separated by Ficoll-Histopaque density gradient centrifugation and cryopreserved in liquid nitrogen vapor phase. Sequencing was done on a sample of PBMCs. This chain is built from TRBV7-8 and TRBJ2-3, with the identity of the D gene unclear. The TCR comes from a woman in her thirties or forties in good health. Some clones in this sample may be carry-over from other donors' samples. The DNA sequence is as follows: TGTGCCAGCACCCTGCATGATAGAGATACGCAGTATTTT. Protein translation: CASTLHDRDTQYF. With the portions outside the CDR3 filled from the reference TRBV7-8 and TRBJ2-3 genes, the complete variable region becomes GAGVSQSPRYKVAKRGQDVALRCDPISGHVSLFWYQQALGQGPEFLTYFQNEAQLDKSGLPSDRFFAERPEGSVSTLKIQRTQQEDSAVYLCASTLHDRDTQYFGPGTRLTVL.